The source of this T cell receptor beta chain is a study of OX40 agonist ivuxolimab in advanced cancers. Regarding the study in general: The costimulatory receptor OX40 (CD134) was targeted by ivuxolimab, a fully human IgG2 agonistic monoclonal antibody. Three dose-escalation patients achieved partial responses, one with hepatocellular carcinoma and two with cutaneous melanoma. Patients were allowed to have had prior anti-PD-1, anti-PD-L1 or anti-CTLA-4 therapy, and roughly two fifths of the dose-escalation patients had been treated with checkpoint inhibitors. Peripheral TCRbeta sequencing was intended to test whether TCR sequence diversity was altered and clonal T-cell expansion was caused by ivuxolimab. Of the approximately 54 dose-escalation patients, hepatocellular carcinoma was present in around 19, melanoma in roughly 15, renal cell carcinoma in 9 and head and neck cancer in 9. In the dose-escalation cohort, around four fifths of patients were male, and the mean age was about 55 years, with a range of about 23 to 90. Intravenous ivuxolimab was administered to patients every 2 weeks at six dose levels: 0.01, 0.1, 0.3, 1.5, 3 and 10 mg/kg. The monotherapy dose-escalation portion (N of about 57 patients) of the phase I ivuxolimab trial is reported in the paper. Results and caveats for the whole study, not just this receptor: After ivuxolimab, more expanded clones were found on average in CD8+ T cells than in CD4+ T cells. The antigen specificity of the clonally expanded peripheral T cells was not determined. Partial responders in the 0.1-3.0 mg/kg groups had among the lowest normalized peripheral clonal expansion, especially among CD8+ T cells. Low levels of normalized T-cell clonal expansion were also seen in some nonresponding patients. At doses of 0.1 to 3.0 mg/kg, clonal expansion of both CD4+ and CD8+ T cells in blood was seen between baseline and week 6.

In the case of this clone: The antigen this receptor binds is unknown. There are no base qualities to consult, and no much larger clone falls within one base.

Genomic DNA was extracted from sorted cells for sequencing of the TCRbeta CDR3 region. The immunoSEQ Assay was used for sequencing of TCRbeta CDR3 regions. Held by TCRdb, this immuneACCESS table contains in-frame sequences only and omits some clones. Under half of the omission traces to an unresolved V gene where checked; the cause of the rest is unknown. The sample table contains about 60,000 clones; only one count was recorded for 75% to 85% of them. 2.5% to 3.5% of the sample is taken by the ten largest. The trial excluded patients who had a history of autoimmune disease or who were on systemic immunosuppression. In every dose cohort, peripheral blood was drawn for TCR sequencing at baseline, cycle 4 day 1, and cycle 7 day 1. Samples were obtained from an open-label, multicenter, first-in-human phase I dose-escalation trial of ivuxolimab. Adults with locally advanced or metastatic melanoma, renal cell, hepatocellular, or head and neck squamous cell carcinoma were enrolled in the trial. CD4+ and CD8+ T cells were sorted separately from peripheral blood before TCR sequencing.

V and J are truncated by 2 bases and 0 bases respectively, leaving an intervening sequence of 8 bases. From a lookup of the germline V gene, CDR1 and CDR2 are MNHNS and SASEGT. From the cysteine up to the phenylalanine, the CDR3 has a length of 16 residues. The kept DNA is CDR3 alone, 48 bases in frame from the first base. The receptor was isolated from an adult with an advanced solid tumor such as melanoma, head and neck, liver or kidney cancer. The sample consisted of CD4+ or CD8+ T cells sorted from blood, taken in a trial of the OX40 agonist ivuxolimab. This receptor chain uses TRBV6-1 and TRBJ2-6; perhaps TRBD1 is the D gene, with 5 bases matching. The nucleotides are TGTGCCAGCAGTGAATACAGGCCCTCTGGGGCCAACGTCCTGACTTTC. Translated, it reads CASSEYRPSGANVLTF.